This TCR beta chain was identified during a study of blood T cell repertoires in COVID-19. Study overall: Donors in the United States, Italy and Spain gave samples during acute or convalescent COVID-19.

The method was immunoSEQ multiplex PCR; TCRdb's version includes in-frame clones alone and lacks a portion of them. The table includes about 250,000 clones, 89% detected once. The germline gives CDR1 LNHDA, CDR2 SQIVND (reference sequence). The CDR3 runs to 14 residues. The V end lost 2 bases, the J end lost 8 bases, and 13 bases lay between the germline ends. This chain joins TRBV19 and TRBJ1-3; perhaps TRBD1 as D (6 bases). Specimen: peripheral blood. This clonotype was sampled from a woman in her 40s who had recovered from COVID-19. CDR3 in DNA: TGTGCCAGTAGTATATCAGGGGCCGCAGACACCATATATTTT. This codes for CASSISGAADTIYF.